The entry below gives a single TCR beta chain sequence along with its context. Its antigen is not known. The CDR3 covers 17 residues. Trimming left V 5 bases short and J 4 bases short, with 21 bases between. Looked up from germline, CDR1 is MNHEY and CDR2 is SMNVEV (reference sequence). Clones were read by immunoSEQ multiplex PCR, and TCRdb kept only the in-frame ones, dropping some. This sample carries approximately 71,000 clones, around 94% of them seen once, and the ten largest clones take around 14%. Patients had blood sampled at baseline and again on cycle 4 day 1 and cycle 7 day 1. This sample stems from a study of OX40 agonist ivuxolimab in advanced cancers. Study in general: Patients received ivuxolimab, an intravenous treatment, every 2 weeks at 0.01 to 10 mg/kg. Prior anti-PD-1, anti-PD-L1 or anti-CTLA-4 therapy was allowed; more than 30% had some. Points from the study as a whole: Averaged across samples, CD8+ T cells carried more expanded clones than CD4+ did.

The material sequenced was CD4+ or CD8+ T cells sorted from blood, taken in a trial of the OX40 agonist ivuxolimab. This clonotype originated in an adult with an advanced solid tumor such as melanoma, head and neck, liver or kidney cancer. This sequence joins TRBV27 and TRBJ2-1; maybe TRBD2 (5 bases). DNA for the CDR3: TGTGCCAGCAGTCCATTTCGGCCAGAGGGCCTTTACAATGAGCAGTTCTTC. Translating gives CASSPFRPEGLYNEQFF.